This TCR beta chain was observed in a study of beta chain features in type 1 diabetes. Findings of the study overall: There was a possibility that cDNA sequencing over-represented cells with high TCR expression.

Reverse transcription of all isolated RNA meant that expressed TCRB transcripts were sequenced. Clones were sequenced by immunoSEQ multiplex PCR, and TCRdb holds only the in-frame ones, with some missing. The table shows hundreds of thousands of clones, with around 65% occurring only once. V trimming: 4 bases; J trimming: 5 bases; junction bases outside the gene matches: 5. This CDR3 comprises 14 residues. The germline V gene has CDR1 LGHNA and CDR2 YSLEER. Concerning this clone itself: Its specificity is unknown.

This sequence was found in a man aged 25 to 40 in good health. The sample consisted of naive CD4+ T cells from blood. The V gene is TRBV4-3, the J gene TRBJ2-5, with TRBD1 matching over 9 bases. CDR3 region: CASSLNRGRETQYF. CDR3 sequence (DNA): TGCGCCAGCAGCCTAAACAGGGGGCGGGAGACCCAGTACTTC.